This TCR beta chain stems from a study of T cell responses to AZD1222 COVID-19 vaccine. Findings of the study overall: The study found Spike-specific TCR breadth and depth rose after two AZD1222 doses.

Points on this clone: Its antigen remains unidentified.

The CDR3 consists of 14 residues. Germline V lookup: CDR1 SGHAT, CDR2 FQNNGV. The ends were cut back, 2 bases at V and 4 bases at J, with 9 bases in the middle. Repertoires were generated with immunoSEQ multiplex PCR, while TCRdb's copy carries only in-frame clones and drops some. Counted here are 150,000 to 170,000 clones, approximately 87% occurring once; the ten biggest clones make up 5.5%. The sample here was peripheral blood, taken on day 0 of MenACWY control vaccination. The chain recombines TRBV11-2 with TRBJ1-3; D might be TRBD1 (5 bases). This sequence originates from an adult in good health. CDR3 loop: CASSLRGGGNTIYF. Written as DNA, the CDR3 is TGTGCCAGCAGCTTAAGGGGCGGAGGAAACACCATATATTTT. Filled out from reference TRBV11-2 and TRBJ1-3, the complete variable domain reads EAGVAQSPRYKIIEKRQSVAFWCNPISGHATLYWYQQILGQGPKLLIQFQNNGVVDDSQLPKDRFSAERLKGVDSTLKIQPAKLEDSAVYLCASSLRGGGNTIYFGEGSWLTVV.